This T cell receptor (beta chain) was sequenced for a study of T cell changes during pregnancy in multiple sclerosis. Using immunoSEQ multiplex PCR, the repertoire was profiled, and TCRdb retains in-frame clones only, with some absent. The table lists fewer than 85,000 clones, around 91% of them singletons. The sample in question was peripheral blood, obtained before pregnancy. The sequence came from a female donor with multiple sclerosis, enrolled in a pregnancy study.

CDR3 sequence (DNA): TGTGCCAGCAGTTTAGGTGGGCTAGAGACCCAGTACTTC. Its translation is CASSLGGLETQYF. The V gene is TRBV28, the J gene TRBJ2-5; D not certain. Germline V gene sequence: CDR1 MDHEN, CDR2 SYDVKM. The germline V and J ends were trimmed by 2 bases and 4 bases, with 8 bases remaining between them. This CDR3 region has 13 residues.